These 4 T cell receptor beta chains share one sample of origin, sequenced in a study of metastatic and nonmetastatic thyroid tumors. TCRdb re-processed the PCR reads through MiXCR. The sample lists 65,000 or so clones, roughly 4.1% seen once, with about a fifth in the top ten. Before thyroid surgery, none of the patients had received any treatment. Sequenced input: blood. These receptors were collected from a female donor with papillary thyroid cancer or a benign thyroid nodule (not recorded which). Some clones in this sample may be carry-over from other donors' samples.

This clone has a count of ten or more. This chain connects TRBV6-1 to TRBJ1-2; D remains unclear. CDR1 MNHNS and CDR2 SASEGT come from the germline V gene. CDR3 size: 11 residues. Deletions cut 10 bases from V and 3 bases from J, with 9 bases between. Here the CDR3 reads CAIQLDYGYTF. DNA for the CDR3: TGTGCCATCCAGTTGGACTATGGCTACACCTTC.

This clone was found many times. The rearrangement links TRBV10-1 to TRBJ1-2; weak D call: TRBD1 (5 bases). The V end lost 0 bases, the J end lost 5 bases, and 13 bases lay between the germline ends. CDR3 length equals 15 residues. Germline V gives CDR1 WNHNN, CDR2 SYGVQD (reference sequence). The CDR3 sequence is CASSESPGGEYGYTF. In DNA form, the CDR3 reads TGCGCCAGCAGTGAGTCTCCGGGAGGGGAGTATGGCTACACCTTC.

This clone has a count of ten or more. This chain links TRBV6-4 with TRBJ2-3, with D perhaps TRBD2 (6 bases). Germline V lookup: CDR1 MRHNA, CDR2 SNTAGT. The CDR3 covers 16 residues. Between the trimmed V and J ends, which lost 4 bases and 4 bases, there was a span of 18 bases. The CDR3 is CASSATPLGGPDTQYF. The CDR3 DNA sequence: TGTGCCAGCAGTGCCACCCCTCTCGGGGGTCCAGATACGCAGTATTTT.

This clone appeared many times. This chain connects TRBV24-1 to TRBJ1-2, with 7 bases aligning to TRBD1. CDR1 and CDR2 (germline): KGHDR, SFDVKD. Trimming cost V 5 bases and J 4 bases; bases outside gene matches: 3. CDR3 length: 13 amino acids. The CDR3 DNA sequence: TGTGCCACCAGTGCCCCAGGGGGCTATGGCTACACCTTC. Residues: CATSAPGGYGYTF.